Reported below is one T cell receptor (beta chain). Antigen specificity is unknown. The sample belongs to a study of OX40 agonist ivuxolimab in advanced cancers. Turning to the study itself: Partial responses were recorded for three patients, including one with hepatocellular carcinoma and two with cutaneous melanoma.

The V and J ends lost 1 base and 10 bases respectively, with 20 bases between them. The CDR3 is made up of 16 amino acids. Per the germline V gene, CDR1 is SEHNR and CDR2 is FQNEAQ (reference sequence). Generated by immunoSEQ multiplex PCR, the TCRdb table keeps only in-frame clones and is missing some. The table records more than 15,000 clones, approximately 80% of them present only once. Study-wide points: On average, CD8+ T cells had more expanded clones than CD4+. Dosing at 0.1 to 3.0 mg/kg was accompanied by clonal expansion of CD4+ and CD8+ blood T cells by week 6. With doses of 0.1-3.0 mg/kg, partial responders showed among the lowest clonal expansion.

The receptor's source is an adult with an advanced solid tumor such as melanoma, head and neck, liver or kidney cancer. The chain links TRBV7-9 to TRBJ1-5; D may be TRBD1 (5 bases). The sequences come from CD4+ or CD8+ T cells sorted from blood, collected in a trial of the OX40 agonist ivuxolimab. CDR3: CASSLGVSDPWGPQHF. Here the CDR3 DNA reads TGTGCCAGCAGCTTAGGAGTCTCCGATCCTTGGGGCCCCCAGCATTTT.